The 8 T cell receptor beta chains reported below all come from one sample, sequenced in a study of T-cell reconstitution after alpha-beta-depleted transplantation in children. Using unique molecular identifiers, the investigators prepared the TCRbeta library. TCRdb processed the PCR reads anew with MiXCR; each CDR3 protein has one entry. The sample includes under 750,000 distinct CDR3 sequences, 23% seen only once; the top ten take over 12%. The sample here was PBMCs, mostly from graft donor cells, taken 360 days after TCRalphabeta/CD19-depleted stem cell transplant. The origin of the receptors is a boy under two years old who had a stem cell transplant for acute myeloid leukemia, so the T cells may come from the graft donor.

The chain is built from TRBV12-3 or TRBV12-4 and TRBJ2-2, with D tentatively TRBD1 (9 bases). Trimming removed 3 bases at V and 1 base at J, with 30 bases between. The CDR3 contains 22 residues. In nucleotides, the CDR3 is TGTGCCAGCAGTTTGCGCGGGGGGACAGGGAAACTCCCCCGACTGAACACCGGGGAGCTGTTTTTT. It yields the protein CASSLRGGTGKLPRLNTGELFF.

This clonotype was seen at least ten times. The V and J genes are TRBV6-5 and TRBJ2-7, with 7 nucleotides matching TRBD2. This CDR3 has 15 residues. Germline assignment: CDR1 MNHEY and CDR2 SVGAGI. The trim removed 2 bases at V and 0 bases at J, leaving 4 bases unmatched. The CDR3 DNA reads TGTGCCAGCAGTTACCGGCGGGGGACCTCCTACGAGCAGTACTTC. Amino acid sequence: CASSYRRGTSYEQYF.

This chain joins TRBV10-3 and TRBJ2-4; TRBD1 agrees at 8 bases. The germline V gene encodes CDR1 ENHRY and CDR2 SYGVKD. The CDR3 sequence is 13 residues long. The trim removed 10 bases at V and 5 bases at J, leaving 7 bases unmatched. This CDR3 is CANSGTGENIQYF. The CDR3 nucleotides are TGTGCCAACTCCGGGACAGGCGAAAACATTCAGTACTTC.

This clonotype was seen only a few times. This chain uses TRBV12-3 or TRBV12-4 with TRBJ2-3; the D is unclear. V dropped 5 bases and J dropped 4 bases, with 13 bases sitting between them. The CDR3 loop spans 14 amino acids. The DNA for the CDR3 is TGTGCCAGCAGTCCAAGGAAGGGCTCAGATACGCAGTATTTT. Translating it yields CASSPRKGSDTQYF.

V and J are TRBV12-3 or TRBV12-4 and TRBJ1-2; D is uncertain. Trimming took 5 bases from V and 6 from J, leaving 10 bases between them. The CDR3 runs to 12 residues. CDR3 amino acids: CASSLTEDGYTF. The CDR3 coding sequence is TGTGCCAGCAGTCTAACAGAGGATGGCTACACCTTC.

This clonotype was found many times. The rearrangement uses TRBV28 and TRBJ2-1; TRBD2 matches 7 bases. The CDR3 is made up of 14 amino acids. Trimming at V came to 6 bases and at J to 15 bases, leaving 17 bases not matched to a gene. CDR1 and CDR2 (germline): MDHEN, SYDVKM. CDR3 amino acids: CASRGGTTPGFGFF. CDR3 bases: TGTGCCAGCAGGGGGGGGACTACCCCAGGGTTTGGGTTCTTC. Drawing the rest from reference TRBV28 and TRBJ2-1, the complete variable domain is DVKVTQSSRYLVKRTGEKVFLECVQDMDHENMFWYRQDPGLGLRLIYFSYDVKMKEKGDIPEGYSVSREKKERFSLILESASTNQTSMYLCASRGGTTPGFGFFGPGTRLTVL.

V usage is TRBV28 and J usage is TRBJ1-2; no clear D. The CDR3 consists of 14 residues. Trimming stripped 5 bases from V and 9 bases from J, with 19 bases between. Germline V gene sequence: CDR1 MDHEN, CDR2 SYDVKM. The CDR3 bases are TGTGCCAGCAGTATCCCTAAACCGGCGAGAAGCTACACCTTC. Its translation: CASSIPKPARSYTF.

This clonotype was observed many times. This chain connects TRBV28 to TRBJ1-2; D not certain. The V and J ends lost 6 bases and 1 base respectively, with 9 bases between them. The germline V gene has CDR1 MDHEN and CDR2 SYDVKM. The CDR3 sequence is 13 residues long. The DNA of the CDR3 is TGTGCCAGCAGATGGGCCCTTAACTATGGCTACACCTTC. Encoded protein: CASRWALNYGYTF.